The rows below give T cell receptor beta chains drawn from one sample of a study of blood T cells in healthy people across ages. In TCRdb, the 5' RACE reads were re-called with MiXCR into one record per CDR3 protein. In the table there are over 600,000 distinct CDR3 sequences, 40% to 45% of which are singletons. The specimen sequenced was blood. The receptors were gathered from an elderly man in good health. CDR3s include the opening cysteine and the closing phenylalanine or tryptophan. The D gene is left open where the match is weak. Clone size, where shown, is once, few, many, or a class for clones that have expanded.

j_gene | abundance | v_gene | d_gene | CDR3aa | CDR3nt
TRBJ2-1 | few | TRBV7-9 | TRBD2 | CASSPEVRAGFYNEQFF | TGTGCCAGCAGCCCCGAGGTCCGAGCGGGGTTCTACAATGAGCAGTTCTTC
TRBJ2-2 | NA | TRBV6-2/TRBV6-3 | TRBD2 | CASITTSGRARKNTGELFF | TGTGCCAGCATTACCACTAGCGGGAGGGCCCGAAAGAACACCGGGGAGCTGTTTTTT
TRBJ2-3 | few | TRBV30 | NA | CAWSAGTLMYTQYF | TGTGCCTGGAGTGCAGGGACCTTAATGTATACGCAGTATTTT
TRBJ1-6 | NA | TRBV6-2/TRBV6-3 | NA | CASSYSSWDSPLHF | TGTGCCAGCAGTTACTCTTCCTGGGATTCACCCCTCCACTTT
TRBJ2-3 | NA | TRBV7-2 | TRBD2 | CAGSFSSGGTDTQYF | TGTGCCGGCAGCTTCTCTAGCGGGGGAACAGATACGCAGTATTTT
TRBJ1-6 | few | TRBV27 | TRBD1 | CASSLNLGQGFYNSPLHF | TGTGCCAGCAGTTTAAACTTGGGACAGGGGTTTTATAATTCACCCCTCCACTTT
TRBJ2-7 | NA | TRBV5-1 | NA | CASSLNTPPGEQYF | TGCGCCAGCAGCTTGAACACACCACCGGGCGAGCAGTACTTC
TRBJ2-3 | NA | TRBV7-2 | TRBD1 | CVSSFDRVADTQYF | TGTGTCAGCAGCTTCGACAGGGTTGCAGATACGCAGTATTTT
TRBJ2-1 | NA | TRBV15 | TRBD2 | CATSTARGGEQFF | TGTGCCACCAGCACGGCCCGGGGGGGTGAGCAGTTCTTC
TRBJ2-2 | NA | TRBV6-1 | NA | CASSPDFTVGELFF | TGTGCCAGCAGTCCTGACTTTACAGTGGGGGAGCTGTTTTTT
TRBJ2-2 | few | TRBV5-1 | NA | CASTATTLNTGELFF | TGCGCCAGCACGGCCACAACCCTGAACACCGGGGAGCTGTTTTTT
TRBJ2-2 | NA | TRBV6-1 | TRBD1 | CASRLTLTGGSSGELFF | TGTGCCAGCAGACTAACCTTGACAGGGGGCTCCTCCGGGGAGCTGTTTTTT
TRBJ2-1 | NA | TRBV14 | NA | CASSRRDRRAGDEQFF | TGTGCCAGCAGCCGCCGGGACAGACGGGCGGGGGATGAGCAGTTCTTC
TRBJ2-3 | NA | TRBV6-1 | NA | CASSILTADTQYF | TGTGCCAGCAGCATCCTGACCGCGGATACGCAGTATTTT
TRBJ2-1 | NA | TRBV12-5 | TRBD2 | CASGQGLAGSSYNEQFF | TGTGCTAGTGGGCAGGGACTAGCGGGAAGCTCCTACAATGAGCAGTTCTTC
TRBJ1-2 | few | TRBV4-3 | NA | CASSRNRDQANYGYTF | TGCGCCAGCAGCCGCAACCGGGATCAAGCTAACTATGGCTACACCTTC
TRBJ1-6 | few | TRBV7-9 | NA | CASSLPGGNSPLHF | TGTGCCAGCAGCTTACCGGGGGGAAATTCACCCCTCCACTTT
TRBJ1-1 | few | TRBV7-8 | NA | CASSLALHLNTEAFF | TGTGCCAGCAGCTTAGCGCTTCACCTGAACACTGAAGCTTTCTTT
TRBJ2-5 | NA | TRBV7-2 | TRBD2 | CASSKNSGRDQYF | TGTGCCAGCAGCAAGAATAGCGGGCGCGACCAGTACTTC
TRBJ2-4 | NA | TRBV6-2/TRBV6-3 | NA | CASSYLSANIQYF | TGTGCCAGCAGTTATTTAAGTGCAAACATTCAGTACTTC
TRBJ1-4 | NA | TRBV25-1 | NA | CASRRLTNEKLFF | TGTGCCAGCAGGAGGTTAACTAATGAAAAACTGTTTTTT
TRBJ1-6 | few | TRBV7-2 | NA | CASSLQQGANSPLHF | TGTGCCAGCAGCTTACAACAGGGCGCTAATTCACCCCTCCACTTT
TRBJ2-2 | NA | TRBV4-3 | NA | CASSDESGPNTGELFF | TGCGCCAGCAGCGACGAATCGGGGCCGAACACCGGGGAGCTGTTTTTT
TRBJ2-5 | once | TRBV7-2 | TRBD2 | CASSLRIAGVEQYF | TGTGCCAGCAGCTTACGGATAGCGGGGGTGGAGCAGTACTTC
TRBJ2-1 | many | TRBV7-2 | NA | CASSRRTNVEDEQFF | TGTGCCAGCAGCCGCCGGACTAATGTTGAAGATGAGCAGTTCTTC
TRBJ1-4 | NA | TRBV4-1 | NA | CASSQEAGAGEKLFF | TGCGCCAGCAGCCAAGAGGCGGGAGCGGGCGAAAAACTGTTTTTT
TRBJ1-2 | few | TRBV6-2/TRBV6-3 | NA | CASSYRGYTF | TGTGCCAGCAGTTACCGCGGCTACACCTTC
TRBJ2-3 | NA | TRBV9 | TRBD2 | CASSVVAGVPTDTQYF | TGTGCCAGCAGCGTAGTAGCGGGGGTTCCCACAGATACGCAGTATTTT
TRBJ2-5 | few | TRBV7-3 | NA | CASSPGGLASTQETQYF | TGTGCCAGCAGCCCAGGTGGCCTAGCGAGTACCCAAGAGACCCAGTACTTC
TRBJ2-7 | few | TRBV29-1 | TRBD2 | CSVVETSGRTEYF | TGCAGCGTTGTAGAGACTAGCGGGAGGACCGAGTACTTC
TRBJ2-3 | NA | TRBV12-3/TRBV12-4 | TRBD1 | CASTPRTGVGTDTQYF | TGTGCCAGCACCCCCCGGACAGGCGTAGGCACAGATACGCAGTATTTT
TRBJ1-5 | few | TRBV20-1 | NA | CSARFPPRAGVYQPQHF | TGCAGTGCTAGGTTCCCCCCCCGGGCCGGGGTCTATCAGCCCCAGCATTTT
TRBJ2-4 | NA | TRBV6-1 | NA | CASIRTGFEAKNIQYF | TGTGCCAGCATCAGAACGGGATTTGAGGCCAAAAACATTCAGTACTTC
TRBJ2-5 | NA | TRBV5-1 | NA | CASSWDNQETQYF | TGCGCCAGCAGCTGGGACAACCAAGAGACCCAGTACTTC
TRBJ1-2 | few | TRBV7-2 | TRBD1 | CASSLSQGGGYTF | TGTGCCAGCAGCCTCAGTCAGGGGGGTGGCTACACCTTC
TRBJ2-3 | NA | TRBV6-2/TRBV6-3 | NA | CASSQPGSLTDTQYF | TGTGCCAGCAGTCAACCGGGAAGTCTCACAGATACGCAGTATTTT
TRBJ1-2 | few | TRBV7-2 | NA | CASTTLGQTYYGYTF | TGTGCCAGCACCACCCTGGGTCAAACCTACTATGGCTACACCTTC
TRBJ2-1 | few | TRBV7-2 | NA | CASSLAVAGNDEQFF | TGTGCCAGCAGCTTAGCGGTCGCGGGTAACGATGAGCAGTTCTTC
TRBJ2-5 | many | TRBV6-5 | NA | CASSYSNRGRETQYF | TGTGCCAGCAGTTACTCGAATCGGGGCAGGGAGACCCAGTACTTC
TRBJ2-5 | few | TRBV28 | TRBD2 | CASGGGPQTQYF | TGTGCCAGCGGGGGAGGGCCTCAGACCCAGTACTTC
TRBJ1-2 | many | TRBV29-1 | NA | CSVEDTPGINYGYTF | TGCAGCGTTGAAGATACCCCAGGGATTAACTATGGCTACACCTTC
TRBJ2-7 | NA | TRBV6-5 | NA | CASSYSTSILGEQYF | TGTGCCAGCAGTTACTCGACCAGCATCCTTGGGGAGCAGTACTTC
TRBJ2-1 | few | TRBV9 | NA | CASSVEGGFGYNEQFF | TGTGCCAGCAGCGTAGAGGGTGGGTTTGGCTACAATGAGCAGTTCTTC
TRBJ2-1 | NA | TRBV3-1 | TRBD2 | CASSKTSGSNEQFF | TGTGCCAGCAGTAAGACTAGCGGTTCCAATGAGCAGTTCTTC
TRBJ1-6 | NA | TRBV2 | NA | CASSVRRVNSPLHF | TGTGCCAGCAGTGTCCGGCGGGTGAATTCACCCCTCCACTTT
TRBJ2-7 | NA | TRBV12-3/TRBV12-4 | TRBD2 | CASRLASGAPSYEQYF | TGTGCCAGCAGACTGGCTAGCGGAGCCCCTTCCTACGAGCAGTACTTC
TRBJ1-1 | NA | TRBV6-6 | NA | CASLGGRHEAFF | TGTGCCAGCCTTGGAGGGCGACATGAAGCTTTCTTT
TRBJ1-4 | NA | TRBV4-3 | TRBD1 | CASSQSQGINEKLFF | TGCGCCAGCAGCCAGTCACAGGGGATCAATGAAAAACTGTTTTTT
TRBJ2-1 | NA | TRBV6-2/TRBV6-3 | TRBD1 | CASSHRGRPNEQFF | TGTGCCAGCAGCCATAGGGGGCGCCCCAATGAGCAGTTCTTC
TRBJ2-4 | few | TRBV2 | NA | CASSEDAVGIQYF | TGTGCCAGCAGTGAAGACGCGGTGGGCATTCAGTACTTC
TRBJ2-3 | NA | TRBV20-1 | NA | CSAPGLGAGSDTQYF | TGCAGTGCTCCGGGCCTAGGGGCGGGTTCAGATACGCAGTATTTT
TRBJ1-4 | NA | TRBV4-3 | NA | CASSRDYRPNEKLFF | TGCGCCAGCAGCCGGGACTACAGGCCTAATGAAAAACTGTTTTTT
TRBJ2-5 | NA | TRBV7-3 | NA | CASSTTGLRGTQYF | TGTGCCAGCAGCACGACAGGCCTGAGGGGGACCCAGTACTTC
TRBJ1-4 | few | TRBV12-3/TRBV12-4 | TRBD1 | CASSPRDRDGKLFF | TGTGCCAGCAGTCCACGGGACAGGGATGGAAAACTGTTTTTT
TRBJ1-2 | few | TRBV5-8 | NA | CASSQVMAGSYGYTF | TGTGCCAGCAGCCAAGTTATGGCAGGGTCATATGGCTACACCTTC
TRBJ1-2 | NA | TRBV27 | TRBD1 | CASSPWDPGQGGYGYTF | TGTGCCAGCAGCCCATGGGATCCGGGACAGGGAGGCTATGGCTACACCTTC
TRBJ1-6 | once | TRBV10-2 | NA | CASSARGSSYNSPLHF | TGCGCCAGCAGTGCAAGGGGGAGCTCCTATAATTCACCCCTCCACTTT